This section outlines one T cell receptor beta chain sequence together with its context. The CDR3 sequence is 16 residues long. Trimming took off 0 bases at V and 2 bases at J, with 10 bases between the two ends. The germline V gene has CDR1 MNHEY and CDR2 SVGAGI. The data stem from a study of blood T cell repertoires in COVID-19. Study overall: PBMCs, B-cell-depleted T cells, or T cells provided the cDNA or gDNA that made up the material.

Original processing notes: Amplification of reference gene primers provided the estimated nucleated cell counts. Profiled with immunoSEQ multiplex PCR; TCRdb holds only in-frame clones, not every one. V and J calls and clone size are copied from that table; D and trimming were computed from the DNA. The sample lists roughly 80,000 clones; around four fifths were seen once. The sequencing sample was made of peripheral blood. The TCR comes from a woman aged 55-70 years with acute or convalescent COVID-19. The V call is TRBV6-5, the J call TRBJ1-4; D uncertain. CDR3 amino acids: CASSYSSRGTNEKLFF. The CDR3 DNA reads TGTGCCAGCAGTTACTCGTCCCGAGGGACTAATGAAAAACTGTTTTTT.